This TCR beta chain was captured in a study of blood T cell repertoires in COVID-19. Study-level information: From the United States, Italy and Spain came samples of acute and convalescent COVID-19. PBMCs, B-cell-depleted T cells, or T cells provided the cDNA or gDNA that made up the material.

The CDR3 runs to 18 residues. The trim removed 2 bases at V and 5 bases at J, leaving 16 bases unmatched. Per the germline V gene, CDR1 is SGHVS and CDR2 is FNYEAQ. In the original analysis: Reference gene primer amplification gave estimated nucleated cell counts. Produced via immunoSEQ multiplex PCR; TCRdb's table is partial and in-frame only. Clone size and V and J calls were adopted from that table, with D and trimming inferred from the DNA. The table has some 200,000 clones, roughly 92% seen once. The sample was peripheral blood. The gene calls are TRBV7-6 and TRBJ1-1, with 8 positions matching TRBD1. The source is a man between 25 and 39 years old with COVID-19, enrolled during active disease. The CDR3 bases are TGTGCCAGCAGCTTAAACAGGGGGAGGATCGCGGACAGGACTGAAGCTTTCTTT. This encodes CASSLNRGRIADRTEAFF.